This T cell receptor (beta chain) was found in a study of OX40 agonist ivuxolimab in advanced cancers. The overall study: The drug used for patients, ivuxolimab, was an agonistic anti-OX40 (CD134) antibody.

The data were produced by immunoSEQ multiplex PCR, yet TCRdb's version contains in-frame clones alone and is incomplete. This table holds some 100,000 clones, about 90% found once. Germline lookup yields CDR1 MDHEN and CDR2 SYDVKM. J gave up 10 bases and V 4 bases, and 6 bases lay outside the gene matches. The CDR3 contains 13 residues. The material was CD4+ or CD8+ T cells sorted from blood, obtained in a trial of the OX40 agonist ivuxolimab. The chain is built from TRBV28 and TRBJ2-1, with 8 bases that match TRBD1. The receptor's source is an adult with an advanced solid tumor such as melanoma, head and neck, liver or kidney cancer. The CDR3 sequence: CASSSGQGGEQFF. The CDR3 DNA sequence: TGTGCCAGCAGTTCAGGACAGGGCGGGGAGCAGTTCTTC.